These 16 T cell receptor beta chains originate from one sample sequenced in a study of post-analysis software for immune sequencing data. The study's findings and limits: In patients, TRBV5-6, TRBV5-1 and TRBV20-1 belonged to four or five TRBV segments found more frequently than in controls.

These TCRs are of unknown antigen specificity. The TCR beta cDNA libraries carried unique molecular identifiers. TCRdb independently ran MiXCR on the PCR reads; one entry per CDR3 protein. The sample records over 300,000 distinct CDR3 sequences, roughly 38% being singletons. Sequenced material: blood. The receptor set was obtained from a girl aged 10 to 17 with multiple sclerosis.

This clonotype appeared a few times. V gene TRBV3-1 combines with J gene TRBJ2-7; a possible D gene is TRBD1 (6 bases). V was clipped by 4 bases and J by 2 bases, with 12 bases between them. The germline V gene has CDR1 LGHDT and CDR2 YNNKEL (reference sequence). CDR3 size: 14 residues. CDR3 sequence: CASSLNRATYEQYF. In nucleotides, the CDR3 is TGTGCCAGCAGCCTAAACAGGGCCACCTACGAGCAGTACTTC.

Details on this clonotype: A much larger clone is a single base away; this may be a read error. The J gene is TRBJ2-6, the V gene TRBV28; D remains ambiguous. CDR1 is MDHEN, CDR2 SYDVKM, per germline. Trimming took 9 bases from V and 1 from J, leaving 7 bases between them. CDR3 length equals 13 residues. This CDR3 is CASWKSGANVLTF. The CDR3 DNA sequence: TGTGCCAGTTGGAAGTCTGGGGCCAACGTCCTGACTTTC.

The V call is TRBV9, the J call TRBJ1-1, with D perhaps TRBD1 (6 bases). The germline CDR1 and CDR2 sequences are SGDLS and YYNGEE. Trimming left V 4 bases short and J 1 base short, with 14 bases between. The CDR3 contains 15 residues. CDR3 bases: TGTGCCAGCAGCCTACAGGGTTTGGGGAACACTGAAGCTTTCTTT. This gives the protein CASSLQGLGNTEAFF.

The chain is built from TRBV29-1 and TRBJ2-7, with a weak D call TRBD1 (6 bases). Germline CDR1 SQVTM, CDR2 ANQGSEA. The CDR3 loop spans 12 amino acids. Trimming pared 4 bases from V and 12 bases from J, leaving 19 bases between. The DNA of the CDR3 is TGCAGCGTTGTACTCTCCAAGGGGGTCTGGTACTTC. Translating gives CSVVLSKGVWYF.

This clonotype was detected a few times. CDR3 sequence reads: CSVRGMSYEQYF. The CDR3 DNA reads as TGCAGCGTTAGGGGGATGTCCTACGAGCAGTACTTC. The chain employs TRBV29-1 and TRBJ2-7; TRBD1 is a possible D gene (6 bases). The CDR3 is 12 residues long. Germline V gene data show CDR1 as SQVTM and CDR2 as ANQGSEA. V was cut by 5 bases and J by 1 base, with 9 bases left in between.

This chain connects TRBV7-8 to TRBJ1-5, with D possibly matching TRBD1 (5 bases). Trimming removed 5 bases at V and 7 bases at J, with 18 bases between. The CDR3 runs 15 residues. Germline values: CDR1 SGHVS, CDR2 FQNEAQ. The CDR3 reads CASSQGRLDGQPQHF. DNA for the CDR3: TGTGCCAGCAGCCAGGGACGGCTAGACGGCCAGCCCCAGCATTTT.

A remark on this clonotype: The junction and the germline gene differ at one end; a read error may be behind it. The V call is TRBV4-1, the J call TRBJ2-4; 10 nucleotides agree with TRBD1. The J call may be in error: the DNA end matches TRBJ2-7 better. The CDR3 consists of 16 residues. Germline CDR1 is MGHRA and CDR2 is YSYEKL. The CDR3 DNA is TGCGCCAGCAACCAAGGGACAGGGGCCATTTCTTACGAGCAGTACTTC. Its translation: CASNQGTGAISYEQYF.

This chain links TRBV7-3 with TRBJ2-4, with TRBD2 identical over 7 bases. Germline V lookup: CDR1 SGHTA, CDR2 FQGTGA. V was clipped by 2 bases and J by 8 bases; unmatched bases: 9. CDR3 length equals 15 residues. CDR3 sequence: CASSLFGGAGDIQYF. The CDR3 DNA sequence: TGTGCCAGCAGCTTATTTGGAGGGGCGGGGGACATTCAGTACTTC.

V is TRBV9 and J is TRBJ2-7; 11 bases fit TRBD2. Germline CDR1 SGDLS, CDR2 YYNGEE. V trimming: 3 bases; J trimming: 3 bases; junction bases outside the gene matches: 5. This CDR3 comprises 15 residues. In DNA, the CDR3 is TGTGCCAGCAGCGGCGGGACTAGCGGATACTACGAGCAGTACTTC. Amino acids: CASSGGTSGYYEQYF.

This clonotype was detected only a few times. V and J are TRBV10-3 and TRBJ2-6, with D perhaps TRBD2 (5 bases). This CDR3 spans 17 amino acids. Between the trimmed V and J ends, which lost 5 bases and 0 bases, there was a span of 14 bases. Germline loops: CDR1 ENHRY, CDR2 SYGVKD. This chain's CDR3 is CAISTNGGTSGANVLTF. The CDR3, as DNA: TGTGCCATCAGTACCAACGGAGGAACCTCTGGGGCCAACGTCCTGACTTTC.

In this sample, this clonotype turned up many times. At one boundary the junction diverges from the germline segment, which might be a read error. The chain carries TRBV5-1 and TRBJ2-7; D remains ambiguous. Per the germline V gene, CDR1 is SGHRS and CDR2 is YFSETQ. The CDR3 contains 13 residues. The CDR3: CASSLDNSYEQYF. The CDR3 nucleotides are TGTGCCAGCAGCTTAGACAACTCCTACGAGCAGTACTTC.

The chain joins TRBV5-6 to TRBJ1-1, with D possibly being TRBD1 (6 bases). CDR1 is SGHDT, CDR2 YYEEEE, per germline. This CDR3 contains 15 residues. Between the trimmed V and J ends, which lost 0 bases and 1 base, there was a span of 10 bases. CDR3 loop: CASSLEPGANTEAFF. CDR3 nucleotides: TGTGCCAGCAGCTTGGAGCCGGGGGCGAACACTGAAGCTTTCTTT.

This clonotype was observed a handful of times. V gene TRBV7-9 combines with J gene TRBJ2-7; D is unresolved. Germline CDR1 and CDR2: SEHNR and FQNEAQ (reference sequence). The CDR3 runs 13 residues. The V end was cut by 5 bases, the J end by 2 bases, with 10 bases between. CDR3 in amino acids: CASSLGEPYEQYF. DNA for the CDR3: TGTGCCAGCAGCCTTGGTGAGCCCTACGAGCAGTACTTC.

Ten or more counts support this clonotype. The genes are TRBV20-1 and TRBJ1-5; TRBD1 might be the D (5 bases). There are 15 residues in the CDR3. Trimming shortened V by 6 bases and J by 6 bases, and 21 bases separated the two germline ends. Germline V gives CDR1 DFQATT, CDR2 SNEGSKA (reference sequence). CDR3 coding DNA: TGCAGTGCCAGTCGCCTAACAGGCTTGGTTCAGCCCCAGCATTTT. It translates to CSASRLTGLVQPQHF.

This clonotype was seen at least ten times. CDR3 in DNA: TGTGCCAGCAGCCGCGCACAGGGGGCCTACGAGCAGTACTTC. Amino acids: CASSRAQGAYEQYF. This rearrangement joins TRBV9 to TRBJ2-7; TRBD1 matches 8 bases. CDR1 is SGDLS, CDR2 YYNGEE, per germline. V shed 4 bases and J 2 bases; nucleotides not matched to a gene: 5. This CDR3 comprises 14 residues. The full variable domain, rest sourced from reference TRBV9 and TRBJ2-7, is DSGVTQTPKHLITATGQRVTLRCSPRSGDLSVYWYQQSLDQGLQFLIQYYNGEERAKGNILERFSAQQFPDLHSELNLSSLELGDSALYFCASSRAQGAYEQYFGPGTRLTVT.

The gene calls are TRBV25-1 and TRBJ1-1, with TRBD1 identical over 11 bases. The length of the CDR3 is 16 residues. CDR1 is MGHDK, CDR2 SYGVNS, per germline. V lost 2 bases, J lost 3 bases, and 5 bases stayed unmatched. The CDR3 DNA sequence: TGTGCCAGCAGTGAAGGGTGGGGACAGGGGGACACTGAAGCTTTCTTT. It yields the protein CASSEGWGQGDTEAFF.